The 30 T cell receptor beta chains presented below share a single source sample, sequenced in a study of cytomegalovirus exposure and HLA in healthy donors. In the PCR, 60 Vbeta and 13 Jbeta primers were used. TCRdb keeps only in-frame clones here, not all; method: immunoSEQ multiplex PCR. The table shows around 98,000 clones, with roughly four fifths occurring only once. Material for sequencing was PBMCs. These receptors originate from a human donor in good health.

This clone was observed once. The gene calls are TRBV6-1 and TRBJ1-2; TRBD1 aligns across 10 bases. CDR3 length equals 14 residues. V gave up 4 bases and J gave up 8 bases; unmatched junction bases: 7. The V gene's germline CDR1 is MNHNS and CDR2 SASEGT. The CDR3 nucleotides read TGTGCCAGCAGTGGGCCGGGACAGGGGTACGGCTACACCTTC. This codes for CASSGPGQGYGYTF.

About this clone itself: A junction end diverges from the germline sequence, so it may reflect a read error. The CDR3 region has the DNA TGTGCCAGCGTCGCCAGGCGCGGGACTGAACCTTTCTTT. As protein: CASVARRGTEPFF. The chain carries TRBV25-1 and TRBJ1-1, with D perhaps matching TRBD1 (5 bases). Germline V lookup: CDR1 MGHDK, CDR2 SYGVNS. The length of the CDR3 is 13 residues.

This clone was observed a handful of times. The gene calls are TRBV6-6 and TRBJ2-7; D not certain. The CDR3 loop spans 15 amino acids. The germline gives CDR1 MNHNY, CDR2 SVGAGI (reference sequence). The V gene lost 6 bases and the J gene lost 6 bases, with 21 bases spanning the gap. As DNA, the CDR3 is TGTGCCAGCAGGAATGGTGGTGGGCTACGTCCCGAGCAGTACTTC. Translation gives CASRNGGGLRPEQYF.

This clone was observed a handful of times. The rearrangement links TRBV5-5 to TRBJ1-1; D is perhaps TRBD1 (6 bases). Between the trimmed V and J ends, which lost 6 bases and 0 bases, there was a span of 15 bases. Germline lookup yields CDR1 SGHKS and CDR2 YYEKEE (reference sequence). The CDR3 loop spans 15 amino acids. The CDR3 loop reads CASTVDRYMNTEAFF. CDR3 bases: TGTGCCAGCACCGTAGACAGGTACATGAACACTGAAGCTTTCTTT.

The chain links TRBV15 to TRBJ2-4; a weak D match, TRBD2 (6 bases). The CDR3 runs 15 residues. Germline loops: CDR1 LNHNV, CDR2 YYDKDF (reference sequence). V lost 1 base, J lost 5 bases, and 12 bases lay in between. The CDR3 nucleotides are TGTGCCACCAGCAGAGGCTTAGCGGACCAAAACATTCAGTACTTC. It yields the protein CATSRGLADQNIQYF.

The chain has TRBV4-3 and TRBJ2-1; TRBD2 matches at 9 bases. V lost 0 bases and J lost 7; bases outside the gene matches: 19. The germline CDR1 and CDR2 sequences are LGHNA and YSLEER. The CDR3 spans 20 residues. For the CDR3, the DNA is TGCGCCAGCAGCCAAGAACGACTAGCGGACACCTACTTGGGATTAAATGAGCAGTTCTTC. It specifies CASSQERLADTYLGLNEQFF.

The chain has TRBV27 and TRBJ1-2; possible D gene TRBD1, 5 bases. V was trimmed by 5 bases and J by 7 bases, leaving 11 bases between them. The CDR3 covers 12 residues. Germline CDR1 reads MNHEY; CDR2 reads SMNVEV (reference sequence). The CDR3 nucleotides read TGTGCCAGCAGTGTCCCGGGGGGTGGCTACACCTTC. This encodes CASSVPGGGYTF.

The rearrangement joins TRBV7-9 to TRBJ2-1; D may be TRBD1 (7 bases). Germline assignment: CDR1 SEHNR and CDR2 FQNEAQ (reference sequence). V gave up 5 bases and J gave up 7 bases, with 18 bases separating them. This CDR3 has 15 residues. CDR3 coding DNA: TGTGCCAGCAGCCAGGGGGAGGCAGGGGGGAATGAGCAGTTCTTC. Translation gives CASSQGEAGGNEQFF.

The CDR3 DNA follows: TGTGCCAGCAGCGCGAGTAACGTCATGAACACTGAAGCTTTCTTT. Encoded protein: CASSASNVMNTEAFF. This rearrangement joins TRBV9 to TRBJ1-1; D ambiguous. The CDR3 runs 15 residues. In germline, CDR1 is SGDLS, CDR2 YYNGEE. V lost 3 bases and J 0 bases, leaving 12 bases between the germline ends.

The chain is built from TRBV19 and TRBJ1-5; D call uncertain. Germline V lookup: CDR1 LNHDA, CDR2 SQIVND (reference sequence). The V gene lost 2 bases and the J gene lost 3 bases, with 11 bases spanning the gap. This CDR3 region has 15 residues. CDR3 protein: CASSINSENNQPQHF. CDR3 bases: TGTGCCAGTAGTATAAATTCGGAGAACAATCAGCCCCAGCATTTT.

This clone was seen once. J is TRBJ2-5 and V is TRBV19; D perhaps matches TRBD1 (6 bases). This CDR3 has 14 amino acids. Trimming stripped 4 bases from V and 4 bases from J, with 13 bases between. CDR1 is LNHDA and CDR2 is SQIVND in the germline V gene (reference sequence). The CDR3 DNA sequence: TGTGCCAGTAGTAACCAGGGGCGAAGAGAGACCCAGTACTTC. This gives the protein CASSNQGRRETQYF.

This chain links TRBV11-2 with TRBJ2-1; D is possibly TRBD2 (5 bases). Germline CDR1 reads SGHAT; CDR2 reads FQNNGV. The CDR3 runs to 16 residues. Trimming removed 1 base from V and 2 bases from J, with 12 bases in between. As DNA, the CDR3 is TGTGCCAGCAGCTTAGCCCGGACTCCGACCTACAATGAGCAGTTCTTC. Translated, it gives CASSLARTPTYNEQFF. Combining the CDR3 with reference TRBV11-2 and TRBJ2-1 gives the whole variable domain EAGVAQSPRYKIIEKRQSVAFWCNPISGHATLYWYQQILGQGPKLLIQFQNNGVVDDSQLPKDRFSAERLKGVDSTLKIQPAKLEDSAVYLCASSLARTPTYNEQFFGPGTRLTVL.

This sequence joins TRBV7-8 and TRBJ2-3, with 8 bases identical to TRBD2. V was clipped by 2 bases and J by 2 bases; unmatched bases: 6. The CDR3 is made up of 16 amino acids. CDR1 and CDR2 (germline): SGHVS, FQNEAQ. The CDR3 DNA reads as TGTGCCAGCAGCTTAATCAGCGGGAGATACACAGATACGCAGTATTTT. Its translation: CASSLISGRYTDTQYF. Complete variable domain (other parts from reference TRBV7-8 and TRBJ2-3): GAGVSQSPRYKVAKRGQDVALRCDPISGHVSLFWYQQALGQGPEFLTYFQNEAQLDKSGLPSDRFFAERPEGSVSTLKIQRTQQEDSAVYLCASSLISGRYTDTQYFGPGTRLTVL.

The chain couples TRBV7-6 to TRBJ2-6; D is undetermined. The CDR3 consists of 16 residues. Trimming took 0 bases from V and 0 from J, leaving 6 bases between them. Germline V gene data show CDR1 as SGHVS and CDR2 as FNYEAQ. CDR3 residues: CASSLATSSGANVLTF. The CDR3, as DNA: TGTGCCAGCAGCTTAGCAACGAGCTCTGGGGCCAACGTCCTGACTTTC.

The chain is built from TRBV27 and TRBJ2-7; TRBD1 matches 7 bases. With V trimmed by 2 bases and J by 0 bases, 4 bases remained unmatched. This CDR3 contains 15 residues. In germline, CDR1 is MNHEY, CDR2 SMNVEV (reference sequence). CDR3 nucleotide sequence: TGTGCCAGCAGTTTAGTACAGGGGAGCTCCTACGAGCAGTACTTC. Its protein product is CASSLVQGSSYEQYF.

This clone was detected a few times. The chain employs TRBV27 and TRBJ2-3, with 9 bases that match TRBD2. CDR3 length equals 15 residues. V shed 3 bases and J 2 bases; nucleotides not matched to a gene: 3. The germline V gene encodes CDR1 MNHEY and CDR2 SMNVEV (reference sequence). Written as DNA, the CDR3 is TGTGCCAGCAGTTTTAGCGGGGGCCACACAGATACGCAGTATTTT. Translation gives CASSFSGGHTDTQYF.

V usage is TRBV18 and J usage is TRBJ1-2; TRBD1 aligns across 8 bases. The CDR3 sequence is 15 residues long. Germline V gene sequence: CDR1 KGHSH, CDR2 LQKENI. Losses at the gene ends were 3 bases for V and 0 bases for J; bases not matched to a gene: 3. The CDR3 region has the DNA TGTGCCAGCTCACCCCGGGACAGGCCTAACTATGGCTACACCTTC. Amino acids: CASSPRDRPNYGYTF.

The V gene is TRBV14, the J gene TRBJ1-6, with 10 bases matching TRBD1. After removal of 4 bases from V and 9 bases from J, the junction contained 6 bases not matched to a gene. CDR3 length: 15 amino acids. Germline values: CDR1 SGHDN, CDR2 FVKESK. The CDR3 protein is CASSPWTGGFSPLHF. The CDR3 nucleotides read TGTGCCAGCAGCCCTTGGACAGGGGGGTTTTCACCCCTCCACTTT. Supplemented by reference TRBV14 and TRBJ1-6, the full variable domain reads EAGVTQFPSHSVIEKGQTVTLRCDPISGHDNLYWYRRVMGKEIKFLLHFVKESKQDESGMPNNRFLAERTGGTYSTLKVQPAELEDSGVYFCASSPWTGGFSPLHFGNGTRLTVT.

The chain employs TRBV6-1 and TRBJ2-7, with TRBD1 matching over 7 bases. Germline CDR1 MNHNS, CDR2 SASEGT. The V and J ends lost 1 base and 3 bases, in that order; junction bases with no gene match: 6. The CDR3 runs 15 residues. The CDR3 nucleotides are TGTGCCAGCAGTGAAGAGGCGGACAGGTACTACGAGCAGTACTTC. Translating it yields CASSEEADRYYEQYF.

The chain couples TRBV7-8 to TRBJ2-3; D is possibly TRBD1 (6 bases). The CDR3 extends over 15 amino acids. Trimming left V 8 bases short and J 1 base short, with 16 bases between. Per germline, CDR1 SGHVS and CDR2 FQNEAQ. CDR3 loop: CASGPRGERTDTQYF. CDR3 bases: TGTGCCAGCGGGCCCAGGGGCGAACGCACAGATACGCAGTATTTT.

The gene calls are TRBV12-5 and TRBJ1-3, with TRBD1 as a possible D gene (6 bases). CDR1 is LGHNT, CDR2 FRNRAP, per germline. CDR3 size: 14 residues. V shed 4 bases and J shed 4 bases, with 11 bases lying between them. CDR3 in DNA: TGTGCTAGTGGTTCGCAGGGGTGGGGAAACACCATATATTTT. Encoded protein: CASGSQGWGNTIYF.

This chain uses TRBV19 with TRBJ1-2, with 7 bases matching TRBD1. The junction had 7 bases not matched to a gene; V was cut back by 7 bases and J by 2 bases. CDR1 and CDR2 (germline): LNHDA, SQIVND (reference sequence). The length of the CDR3 is 14 residues. The CDR3: CASTRDRTNYGYTF. Written as DNA, the CDR3 is TGTGCCAGTACCCGGGACAGAACCAACTATGGCTACACCTTC.

Written as DNA, the CDR3 is TGTGCCAGCAGCACCCGTCGCCGGGTCGGGGCGGGGGATGAGCAGTTCTTC. Residues: CASSTRRRVGAGDEQFF. The V call is TRBV7-8, the J call TRBJ2-1, with 7 positions matching TRBD2. V was clipped by 5 bases and J by 8 bases; unmatched bases: 18. The germline V gene encodes CDR1 SGHVS and CDR2 FQNEAQ. The CDR3 runs 17 residues. The full variable domain, in which reference TRBV7-8 and TRBJ2-1 provide the parts outside the CDR3, is GAGVSQSPRYKVAKRGQDVALRCDPISGHVSLFWYQQALGQGPEFLTYFQNEAQLDKSGLPSDRFFAERPEGSVSTLKIQRTQQEDSAVYLCASSTRRRVGAGDEQFFGPGTRLTVL.

The chain recombines TRBV29-1 with TRBJ1-2, with D unclear. This CDR3 has 15 amino acids. Germline V gives CDR1 SQVTM, CDR2 ANQGSEA. The V end lost 7 bases, the J end lost 0 bases, and 18 bases lay between the germline ends. The CDR3 bases are TGCAGCGCTGTGACCCAGACCGGGTCTAACTATGGCTACACCTTC. It yields the protein CSAVTQTGSNYGYTF.

V and J are TRBV6-6 and TRBJ1-5; D gene uncertain. This CDR3 region has 15 residues. V was clipped by 2 bases and J by 2 bases, with 10 bases between them. Germline CDR1 reads MNHNY; CDR2 reads SVGAGI (reference sequence). CDR3 coding DNA: TGTGCCAGCAGTTACGGAGGGCTGGGCAATCAGCCCCAGCATTTT. Its protein product is CASSYGGLGNQPQHF.

Notes on this clone: Other DNA variants within this sample encode the same CDR3. The genes are TRBV2 and TRBJ2-1, with 15 bases fitting TRBD2. V lost 8 bases and J lost 3; bases outside the gene matches: 5. The CDR3 is 16 amino acids. Germline-derived CDR1 and CDR2 are SNHLY and FYNNEI. The CDR3 protein is CASRTSGGGHYNEQFF. The CDR3 bases are TGTGCCAGCCGGACTAGCGGGGGGGGACACTACAATGAGCAGTTCTTC.

This clone appeared a few times. The chain carries TRBV7-9 and TRBJ1-6, with TRBD1 as a possible D gene (5 bases). The CDR3 length is 15 residues. CDR1 SEHNR and CDR2 FQNEAQ come from the germline V gene (reference sequence). V was shortened by 1 base and J by 10 bases, with 14 bases between the two germline ends. The CDR3 DNA sequence: TGTGCCAGCAGCTTAGGGGACTTGACAGCGTCACCCCTCCACTTT. Protein: CASSLGDLTASPLHF.

This clone was recorded a few times. The chain combines TRBV5-1 with TRBJ1-5, with D possibly being TRBD1 (5 bases). Trimming removed 0 bases from V and 3 bases from J, with 10 bases in between. The CDR3 covers 15 residues. The germline V gene encodes CDR1 SGHRS and CDR2 YFSETQ. The CDR3 coding sequence is TGCGCCAGCAGCTTGGATGGGGGGAACAATCAGCCCCAGCATTTT. This sequence encodes CASSLDGGNNQPQHF.

The gene calls are TRBV11-2 and TRBJ2-5, with 11 bases fitting TRBD2. V lost 5 bases, J lost 6 bases, and 5 bases stayed unmatched. The CDR3 consists of 14 residues. CDR1 and CDR2 (germline): SGHAT, FQNNGV. CDR3 sequence (DNA): TGTGCCAGCAGCCAAGGGACTAGCGGCCAGACCCAGTACTTC. Its protein is CASSQGTSGQTQYF.

J is TRBJ1-1 and V is TRBV5-4; TRBD1 might be the D (6 bases). Trimming shortened V by 2 bases and J by 3 bases, and 11 bases separated the two germline ends. Looked up from germline, CDR1 is SGHNT and CDR2 is YYREEE (reference sequence). The CDR3 is 14 amino acids. The CDR3 here is CASSLSTGHTEAFF. CDR3 DNA sequence: TGTGCCAGCAGCTTATCTACAGGGCACACTGAAGCTTTCTTT.